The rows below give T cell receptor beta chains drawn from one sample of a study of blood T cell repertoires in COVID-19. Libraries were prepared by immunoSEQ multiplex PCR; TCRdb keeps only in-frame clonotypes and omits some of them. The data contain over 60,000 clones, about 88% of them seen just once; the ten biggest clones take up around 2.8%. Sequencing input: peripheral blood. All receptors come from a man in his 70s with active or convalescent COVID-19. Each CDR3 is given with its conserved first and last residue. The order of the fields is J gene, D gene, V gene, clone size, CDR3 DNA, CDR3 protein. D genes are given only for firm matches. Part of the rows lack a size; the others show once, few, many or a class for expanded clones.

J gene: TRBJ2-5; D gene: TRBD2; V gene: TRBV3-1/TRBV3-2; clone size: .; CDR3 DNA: TGTGCCAGCAGCTCTGTGACTAGCGGACAAGAGACCCAGTACTTC; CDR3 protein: CASSSVTSGQETQYF
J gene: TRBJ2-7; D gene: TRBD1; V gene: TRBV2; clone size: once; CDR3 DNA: TGTGCCAGCAGTGCATCCAGGGGGAGCTACGGGCAGTACTTC; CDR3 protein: CASSASRGSYGQYF
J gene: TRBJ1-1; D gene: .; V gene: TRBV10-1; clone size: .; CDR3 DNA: TGCGCCAGCAGTGAGTCCGGAGGCGAGAACACTGAAGCTTTCTTT; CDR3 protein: CASSESGGENTEAFF
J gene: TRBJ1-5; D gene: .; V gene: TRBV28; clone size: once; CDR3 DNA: TGTGCCAGCAGTGCGGGGGGAAGCAATCAGCCCCAGCATTTT; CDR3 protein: CASSAGGSNQPQHF
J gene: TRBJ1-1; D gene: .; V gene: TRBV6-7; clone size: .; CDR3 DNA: TGTGCCAGCCGGGGAGTGGTACTACAGGGAAACACTGAAGCTTTCTTT; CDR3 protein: CASRGVVLQGNTEAFF
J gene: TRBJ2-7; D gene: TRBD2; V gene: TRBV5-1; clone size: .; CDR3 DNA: TGCGCCAGCAGCGGCGGGAGGACCTCCTACGAGCAGTACTTC; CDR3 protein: CASSGGRTSYEQYF
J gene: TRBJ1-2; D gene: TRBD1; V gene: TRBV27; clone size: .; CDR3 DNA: TGTGCCAGCAGTTTATTAGCAGGGGGAACCGTCGCCGGTGGCTACACCTTC; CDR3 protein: CASSLLAGGTVAGGYTF
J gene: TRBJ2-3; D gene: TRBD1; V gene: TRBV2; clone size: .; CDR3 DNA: TGTGCCAGCACGCTTGACAGGGCGAGCACAGATACGCAGTATTTT; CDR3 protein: CASTLDRASTDTQYF
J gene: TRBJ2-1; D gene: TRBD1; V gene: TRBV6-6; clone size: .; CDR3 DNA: TGTGCCAGCAGTTACCGGGGGACAGGGGTAGGGGAGCAGTTCTTC; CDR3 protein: CASSYRGTGVGEQFF
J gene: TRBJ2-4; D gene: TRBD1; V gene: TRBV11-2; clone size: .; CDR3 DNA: TGTGCCAGCAGCTTAGCCCTCTTAGGGACAGCCACCAAAAACATTCAGTACTTC; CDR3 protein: CASSLALLGTATKNIQYF
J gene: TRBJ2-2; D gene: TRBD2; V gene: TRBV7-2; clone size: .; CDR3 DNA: TGTGCCAGCAGCTTAGATGCTAGCGGTCTCACCGGGGAGCTGTTTTTT; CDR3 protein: CASSLDASGLTGELFF
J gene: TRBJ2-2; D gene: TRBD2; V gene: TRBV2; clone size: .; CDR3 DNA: TGTGCCAGCAGTTGGGCTAGCGGGAGGACCGGGGAGCTGTTTTTT; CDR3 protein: CASSWASGRTGELFF
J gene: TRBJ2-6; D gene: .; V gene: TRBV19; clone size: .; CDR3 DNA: TGTGCCAGTGGAAACAGCCACTCTGGGGCCAACGTCCTGACTTTC; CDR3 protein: CASGNSHSGANVLTF
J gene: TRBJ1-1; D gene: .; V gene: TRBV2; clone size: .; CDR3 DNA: TGTGCCAGCAGTGTACAGGGGAACACTGAAGCTTTCTTT; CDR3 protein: CASSVQGNTEAFF
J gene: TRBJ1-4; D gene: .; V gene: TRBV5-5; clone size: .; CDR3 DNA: TGTGCCAGCAGCTTGGAGGCTGCAGGTAATGAAAAACTGTTTTTT; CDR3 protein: CASSLEAAGNEKLFF
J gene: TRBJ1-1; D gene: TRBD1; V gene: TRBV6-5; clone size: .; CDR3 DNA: TGTGCCAGCAACCCGACAGGGAGGAACACTGAAGCTTTCTTT; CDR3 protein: CASNPTGRNTEAFF
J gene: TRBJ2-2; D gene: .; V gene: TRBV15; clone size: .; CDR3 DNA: TGTGCCACCAGCGCCCAGAGGGGACACTACACCGGGGAGCTGTTTTTT; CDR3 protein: CATSAQRGHYTGELFF
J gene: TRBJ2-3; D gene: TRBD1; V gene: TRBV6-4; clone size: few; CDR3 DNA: TGTGCCAGCAGTCCAGGGGGAGGCACAGATACGCAGTATTTT; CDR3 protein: CASSPGGGTDTQYF
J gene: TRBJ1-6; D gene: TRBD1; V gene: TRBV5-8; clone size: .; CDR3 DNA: TGTGCCAGCAGCTTTTCCCTGACAGGGACTCCCCTCCACTTT; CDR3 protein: CASSFSLTGTPLHF
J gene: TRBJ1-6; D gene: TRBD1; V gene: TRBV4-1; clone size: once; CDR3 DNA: TGCGCCAGCAGCCAAGACCCCGGGACAGCCTATAATTCACCCCTCCACTTT; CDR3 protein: CASSQDPGTAYNSPLHF
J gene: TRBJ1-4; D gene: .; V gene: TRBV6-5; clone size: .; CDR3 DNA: TGTGCCAGCAGGCAGGGTAATGAAAAACTGTTTTTT; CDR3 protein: CASRQGNEKLFF
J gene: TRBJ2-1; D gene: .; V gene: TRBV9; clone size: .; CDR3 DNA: TGTGCCAGCAGCGGGTCGGGAGACTACAATGAGCAGTTCTTC; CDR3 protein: CASSGSGDYNEQFF
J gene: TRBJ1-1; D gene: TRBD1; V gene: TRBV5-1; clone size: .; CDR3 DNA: TGCGCCAGCAGCTCCCAGGGATCAGGGGGCACTGAAGCTTTCTTT; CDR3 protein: CASSSQGSGGTEAFF
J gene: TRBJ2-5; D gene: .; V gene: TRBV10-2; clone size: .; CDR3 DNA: TGCGCCAGCAACGGCGGTGGCATAGTTGAGACCCAGTACTTC; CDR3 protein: CASNGGGIVETQYF
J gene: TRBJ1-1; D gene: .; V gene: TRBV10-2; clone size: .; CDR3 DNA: TGCGCCAGCAGTGAGATGCGGGGGATAAATCAACAGGCTTTCTTT; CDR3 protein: CASSEMRGINQQAFF
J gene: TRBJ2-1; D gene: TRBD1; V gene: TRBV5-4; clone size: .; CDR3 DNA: TGTGCCAGCAGCAGGGGGCTGTGGGGCAACCAGGGGGCAACCTACAATGAGCAGTTCTTC; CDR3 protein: CASSRGLWGNQGATYNEQFF
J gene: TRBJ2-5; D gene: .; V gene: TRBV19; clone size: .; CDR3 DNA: TGTGCCAGTAGTATAAACAGGAAAGAGACCCAGTACTTC; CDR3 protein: CASSINRKETQYF
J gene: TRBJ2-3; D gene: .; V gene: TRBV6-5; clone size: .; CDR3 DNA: TGTGCCAGCAGTAACGAAGGGGTATCCGATACGCAGTATTTT; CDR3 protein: CASSNEGVSDTQYF
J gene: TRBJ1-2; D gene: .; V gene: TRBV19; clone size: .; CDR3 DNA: TGTGCCAGTAGCAAAGATCGAGGGCTAGGAGGCTACACCTTC; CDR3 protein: CASSKDRGLGGYTF
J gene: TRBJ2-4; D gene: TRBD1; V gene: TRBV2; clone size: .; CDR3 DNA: TGTGCCAGCAGGTGGGACAGGGGCGTTTCGGCCAAAAACATTCAGTACTTC; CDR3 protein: CASRWDRGVSAKNIQYF
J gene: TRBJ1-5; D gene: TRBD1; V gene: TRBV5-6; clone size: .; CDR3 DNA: TGTGCCAGCAGCATTGGGACAGGGGGCGGCAATCAGCCCCAGCATTTT; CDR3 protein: CASSIGTGGGNQPQHF
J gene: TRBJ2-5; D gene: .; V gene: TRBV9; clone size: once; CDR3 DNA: TGTGCCAGCAGCGTAGTGGGACAAGGTGCTGGGGAGACCCAGTACTTC; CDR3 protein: CASSVVGQGAGETQYF
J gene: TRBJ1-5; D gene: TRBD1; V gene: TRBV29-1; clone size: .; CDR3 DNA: TGCAGCGCCCTGACAGGGGAGGGTCAGCCCCAGCATTTT; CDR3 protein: CSALTGEGQPQHF
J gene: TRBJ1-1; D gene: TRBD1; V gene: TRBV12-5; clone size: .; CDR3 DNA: TGTGCTAGTAGCGCTGGGACAGGGGAAACTGAAGCTTTCTTT; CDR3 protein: CASSAGTGETEAFF
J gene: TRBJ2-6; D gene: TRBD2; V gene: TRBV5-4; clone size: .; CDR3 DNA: TGTGCCAGCAGCTTGAAGTCTAGCGGGGGTTCTGGGGCCAACGTCCTGACTTTC; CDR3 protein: CASSLKSSGGSGANVLTF
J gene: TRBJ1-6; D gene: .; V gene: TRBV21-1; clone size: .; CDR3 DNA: TGTGCCAGCAGCAGGCGTCACAGGGCTAGTTCACCCCTCCACTTT; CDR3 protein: CASSRRHRASSPLHF
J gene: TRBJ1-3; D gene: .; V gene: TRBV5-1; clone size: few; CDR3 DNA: TGCGCCAGCAGCTTGACATCAGTTCTCTCTGGAAACACCATATATTTT; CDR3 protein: CASSLTSVLSGNTIYF
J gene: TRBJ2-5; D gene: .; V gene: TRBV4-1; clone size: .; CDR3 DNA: TGCGCCAGCAGCCAAGATCTCGGCCCGGGGACATCGGAGACCCAGTACTTC; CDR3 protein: CASSQDLGPGTSETQYF
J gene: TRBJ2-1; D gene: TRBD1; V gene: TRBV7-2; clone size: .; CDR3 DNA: TGTGCCAGCAGCTTAGGACAGGGATCCTACAATGAGCAGTTCTTC; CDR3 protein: CASSLGQGSYNEQFF
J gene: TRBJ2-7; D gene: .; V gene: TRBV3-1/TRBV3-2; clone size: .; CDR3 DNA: TGTGCCAGCAGCCAAGATAGTAGGACTATCGCGCGAGAGCAGTACTTC; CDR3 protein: CASSQDSRTIAREQYF
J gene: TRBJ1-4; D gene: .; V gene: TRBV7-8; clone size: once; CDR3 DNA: TGTGCCAGCAGCCTAGGAGCTAATGAAAAACTGTTTTTT; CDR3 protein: CASSLGANEKLFF
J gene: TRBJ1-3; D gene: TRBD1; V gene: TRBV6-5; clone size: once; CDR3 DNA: TGTGCCAGCAACCCCACAGGGGGCGGAAACACCATATATTTT; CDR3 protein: CASNPTGGGNTIYF
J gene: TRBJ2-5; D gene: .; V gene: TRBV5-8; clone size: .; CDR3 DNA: TGTGCCAGCAGCCCCGGGTCCCTAGGGGACCAAGAGACCCAGTACTTC; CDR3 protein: CASSPGSLGDQETQYF
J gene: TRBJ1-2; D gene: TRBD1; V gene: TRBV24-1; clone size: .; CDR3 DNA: TGTGCCACCGGGACAGGGTCTGCTGGCTACACCTTC; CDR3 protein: CATGTGSAGYTF
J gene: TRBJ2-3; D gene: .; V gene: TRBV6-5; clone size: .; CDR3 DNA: TGTGCCAGCAGTTCCATGGGGACTAGCACAGATACGCAGTATTTT; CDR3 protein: CASSSMGTSTDTQYF
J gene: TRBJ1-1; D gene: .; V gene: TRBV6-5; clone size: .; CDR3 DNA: TGTGCCAGCACACCGCTACGGGGATCGGGCACTGAAGCTTTCTTT; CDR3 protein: CASTPLRGSGTEAFF
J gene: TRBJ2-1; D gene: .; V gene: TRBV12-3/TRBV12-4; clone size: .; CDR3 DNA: TGTGCCAGCAGTTTAGCGAACAACAATGAGCAGTTCTTC; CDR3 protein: CASSLANNNEQFF
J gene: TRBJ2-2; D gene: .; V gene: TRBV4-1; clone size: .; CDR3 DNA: TGCGCCAGCAGCCGGAACTATGGATCGGGGGCCGGGGAGCTGTTTTTT; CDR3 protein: CASSRNYGSGAGELFF
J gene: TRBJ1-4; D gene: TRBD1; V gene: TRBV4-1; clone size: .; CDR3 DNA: TGCGCCAGCAGCCTCCGTGGGACAGGGGGCGCGGAAGAAAAACTGTTTTTT; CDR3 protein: CASSLRGTGGAEEKLFF
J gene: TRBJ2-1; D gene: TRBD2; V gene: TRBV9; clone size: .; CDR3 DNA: TGTGCCAGCAGCGTAGGCTCGGGACTAGCTAACAATGAGCAGTTCTTC; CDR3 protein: CASSVGSGLANNEQFF
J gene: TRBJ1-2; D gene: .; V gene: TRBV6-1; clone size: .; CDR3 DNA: TGTGCCAGCAGTGCTGGAAGCCTCAGGGTGGAAGGGTATGGCTACACCTTC; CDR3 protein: CASSAGSLRVEGYGYTF
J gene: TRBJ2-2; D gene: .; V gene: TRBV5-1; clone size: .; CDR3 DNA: TGCGCCAGCAGCCCCTTAGCGAGCACCGGGGAGCTGTTTTTT; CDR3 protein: CASSPLASTGELFF